These T cell receptor beta chains were read from a single sample in a study of T-cell memory formation after mild COVID-19. TCRdb redid the calling of the 5' RACE reads with MiXCR, one entry per CDR3 protein. The table lists 250,000 to 350,000 distinct CDR3 sequences, 15% of them singletons. Sequenced input: PBMCs or a T cell subset sorted from them (not recorded which). These receptors all come from a man between 18 and 29 years old who had mild COVID-19 (a few samples of this study predate the infection). Cell type and time point are not known. CDR3s include the opening cysteine and the closing phenylalanine or tryptophan. D genes are given only for firm matches. Part of the rows lack a size; the others show once, few, many or a class for expanded clones.

d_call j_call v_call clone_size cdr3_aa cdr3_nt
TRBD2 TRBJ2-1 TRBV5-1 . CASRTGRGGGNEQFF TGCGCCAGCAGGACTGGGCGGGGGGGCGGAAATGAGCAGTTCTTC
. TRBJ2-2 TRBV12-3/TRBV12-4 few CASGGGELFF TGTGCCAGTGGCGGCGGGGAGCTGTTTTTT
. TRBJ2-6 TRBV5-1 few CASSLSLSGANVLTF TGCGCCAGCAGCTTGTCTCTCTCTGGGGCCAACGTCCTGACTTTC
. TRBJ2-1 TRBV7-2 . CASSLAWVTNEQFF TGTGCCAGCAGCTTAGCGTGGGTTACCAATGAGCAGTTCTTC
. TRBJ2-4 TRBV24-1 . CATSDFPGIKNIQYF TGTGCCACCAGTGATTTCCCGGGGATTAAAAACATTCAGTACTTC
TRBD1 TRBJ1-6 TRBV5-4 . CASSPGPGQSNSPLHF TGTGCCAGCAGCCCGGGTCCGGGACAGTCAAATTCACCCCTCCACTTT
. TRBJ1-4 TRBV20-1 few CSVEAPTNEKLFF TGCAGTGTTGAGGCCCCAACTAATGAAAAACTGTTTTTT
. TRBJ2-1 TRBV7-2 . CASSPTRRGSGYNEQFF TGTGCCAGCAGCCCCACTCGCCGGGGGTCGGGCTACAATGAGCAGTTCTTC
. TRBJ1-1 TRBV7-9 few CASSLTGQEAFF TGTGCCAGCAGCTTAACGGGACAAGAAGCTTTCTTT
. TRBJ2-1 TRBV4-1 . CASSQDWQGIDEQFF TGCGCCAGCAGCCAAGATTGGCAGGGGATCGATGAGCAGTTCTTC
. TRBJ2-3 TRBV20-1 few CSAPTPGGTQYF TGCAGTGCCCCGACCCCGGGTGGTACGCAGTATTTT
. TRBJ1-2 TRBV27 . CASSFLSTNYGYTF TGTGCCAGCAGTTTCCTAAGTACCAACTATGGCTACACCTTC
TRBD2 TRBJ2-3 TRBV4-3 many CASTRVAGVRDTQYF TGCGCCAGCACGAGGGTGGCGGGGGTTAGAGATACGCAGTATTTT
. TRBJ2-6 TRBV7-2 . CASSQGGTYVLGANVLTF TGTGCCAGCAGCCAAGGGGGGACGTATGTGCTAGGGGCCAACGTCCTGACTTTC
. TRBJ1-6 TRBV12-3/TRBV12-4 many CASRGGRINSPLHF TGTGCCTCCAGAGGGGGGCGTATTAATTCACCCCTCCACTTT
. TRBJ1-1 TRBV7-9 few CASSSNTGFITEAFF TGTGCCAGCAGCTCCAATACCGGTTTCATAACTGAAGCTTTCTTT
. TRBJ1-1 TRBV7-3 few CASSDQGYTEAFF TGTGCCAGCAGCGATCAGGGGTACACTGAAGCTTTCTTT
TRBD2 TRBJ2-3 TRBV3-1 . CASSQESGDYLPDTQYF TGTGCCAGCAGCCAAGAATCTGGGGACTACCTTCCGGATACGCAGTATTTT
. TRBJ1-5 TRBV19 . CASSIGGLPQHF TGTGCCAGTAGTATTGGGGGGCTGCCCCAGCATTTT
TRBD1 TRBJ1-1 TRBV12-3/TRBV12-4 . CASSSRHRGMTEAFF TGTGCCAGCAGTTCCCGCCACAGGGGGATGACTGAAGCTTTCTTT
TRBD2 TRBJ2-2 TRBV12-3/TRBV12-4 . CASSLTSGGLANTGELFF TGTGCCAGCAGTCTGACTAGCGGGGGGCTCGCGAACACCGGGGAGCTGTTTTTT
TRBD2 TRBJ2-1 TRBV6-5 few CASRPSGGAYNEQFF TGTGCCAGCAGACCTAGCGGGGGAGCCTACAATGAGCAGTTCTTC
. TRBJ1-1 TRBV7-9 . CASSLIRSQGNTEAFF TGTGCCAGCAGCTTAATTCGTTCACAGGGGAACACTGAAGCTTTCTTT
TRBD1 TRBJ1-2 TRBV7-2 . CASSWGGGRSYGYTF TGTGCCAGCAGCTGGGGAGGGGGCAGGAGTTATGGCTACACCTTC
. TRBJ1-2 TRBV7-3 few CASSPGPGNYGYTF TGTGCCAGCAGCCCAGGTCCCGGAAACTATGGCTACACCTTC